This record concerns one T cell receptor (beta chain) sequence. Preparing the TCRbeta library involved the use of unique molecular identifiers. TCRdb called the PCR reads again in MiXCR, with one record for every CDR3 protein. There are some 500,000 distinct CDR3 sequences in the sample; 30% to 35% occur only once, and around 2.4% lies in the top ten. This record comes from a study of T-cell reconstitution after alpha-beta-depleted transplantation in children. Trimming shortened V by 0 bases and J by 6 bases, and 9 bases separated the two germline ends. The CDR3 consists of 14 residues. The germline V gene has CDR1 KGHSY and CDR2 FQNENV.

The V call is TRBV16, the J call TRBJ2-1; D not certain. Sequenced here: PBMCs from the stem cell graft donor, sampled from the stem cell graft. The receptor was isolated from a human donor who donated a stem cell graft to a child with aplastic anemia. CDR3: CASSQSARSNEQFF. CDR3 DNA: TGTGCCAGCAGCCAATCGGCTAGAAGCAATGAGCAGTTCTTC.